The sequence of this T cell receptor beta chain was determined in a study of post-analysis software for immune sequencing data. Findings and caveats of the study: There were five TRBV segments more frequent in patients than controls, and TRBV5-6, TRBV5-1 and TRBV20-1 were among them.

J gave up 2 bases and V 0 bases, and 12 bases lay outside the gene matches. This CDR3 has 18 amino acids. Germline loops: CDR1 DFQATT, CDR2 SNEGSKA (reference sequence). Each TCR beta cDNA library carried unique molecular identifiers. Input amounts of 1 to 10 million T cells were used. These gave some 500,000 cDNA molecules, so each molecule approximated one T cell. TCRdb independently ran MiXCR on the PCR reads; one entry per CDR3 protein. This table holds about 820,000 distinct CDR3 sequences, roughly 50% found once. Notes on this clonotype: No antigen is known for it.

V gene TRBV20-1 combines with J gene TRBJ2-7; 11 bases align to TRBD2. Sequencing was performed on blood. The TCR sequence derives from a girl aged 5-17 years with multiple sclerosis. In nucleotides, the CDR3 is TGCAGTGCTAGAGAAACGTTCTTAGCGGGGGGGCGGCCCTACGAGCAGTACTTC. Translating it yields CSARETFLAGGRPYEQYF.